These 32 T cell receptor beta chains were all obtained from the same sample, sequenced in a study of shared clonotypes between healthy human individuals (dated by TCRdb to about 2020). The library was obtained by the immunoSEQ multiplex PCR assay. Sourced from immuneACCESS, this table was stored by TCRdb with only in-frame sequences that have V and J called. A share of the clones is absent; for the studies checked, an unresolved V gene accounts for under half, and the remainder has no known explanation. The sample records roughly 660,000 clones, 90% of which are singletons. Around a third of the sample is in the top ten clones. Sequencing was carried out using memory CD8+ T cells from PBMCs. What the cell subset or site label conveys for this sample: CD45RO+ cells pooled with CCR7-negative TemRA cells. These receptors all stem from a man in his late teens or twenties in good health. Some clones in this sample may be carry-over from other donors' samples.

V and J are TRBV28 and TRBJ2-7, with TRBD2 matching 12 bases. CDR3 length: 15 residues. CDR1 and CDR2 from the germline V gene are MDHEN and SYDVKM. V shed 2 bases, J shed 9 bases, and the junction held 8 bases outside the gene matches. In DNA, the CDR3 is TGTGCCAGCAGTTTAGCTAGCGGGAGGGCAAAGTTGCAGTACTTC. This encodes CASSLASGRAKLQYF.

The chain is built from TRBV28 and TRBJ2-3, with 12 bases matching TRBD1. V shed 0 bases, J shed 5 bases, and the junction held 6 bases outside the gene matches. The CDR3 sequence is 17 residues long. The V gene's germline CDR1 is MDHEN and CDR2 SYDVKM. CDR3 sequence reads: CASSLWGQGALGDTQYF. CDR3 bases: TGTGCCAGCAGTTTATGGGGACAGGGGGCGCTTGGAGATACGCAGTATTTT.

The chain is built from TRBV28 and TRBJ2-3; TRBD2 is a possible D gene (6 bases). The CDR3 length is 15 residues. The V end was cut by 8 bases, the J end by 6 bases, with 21 bases between. The germline gives CDR1 MDHEN, CDR2 SYDVKM. CDR3 coding DNA: TGTGCCAGCGACCCGGGGGAAAGGGTTGTGGATACGCAGTATTTT. It encodes CASDPGERVVDTQYF.

V is TRBV6-5 and J is TRBJ2-7; D not resolved. Deletions cut 0 bases from V and 2 bases from J, with 11 bases between. This CDR3 contains 15 residues. Germline V gene data show CDR1 as MNHEY and CDR2 as SVGAGI. The CDR3 sequence is CASSYSRPGTYEQYF. Here the CDR3 DNA reads TGTGCCAGCAGTTACTCGAGGCCTGGAACCTACGAGCAGTACTTC.

DNA of the CDR3: TGTGCCAGCAGCCTGGGGACAGGCTCTAATGAAAAACTGTTTTTT. It specifies CASSLGTGSNEKLFF. The V gene is TRBV5-5, the J gene TRBJ1-4, with 8 bases fitting TRBD1. Losses at the gene ends were 4 bases for V and 3 bases for J; bases not matched to a gene: 5. The CDR3 contains 15 residues. Per the germline V gene, CDR1 is SGHKS and CDR2 is YYEKEE (reference sequence).

CDR3 sequence (DNA): TGTGCCAGCGGGGCGGCTGTCCAAGAGACCCAGTACTTC. Residues: CASGAAVQETQYF. The chain combines TRBV10-3 with TRBJ2-5, with D possibly matching TRBD2 (6 bases). The germline V gene has CDR1 ENHRY and CDR2 SYGVKD. Trimming took 10 bases from V and 1 from J, leaving 13 bases between them. The CDR3 length is 13 residues.

The J gene is TRBJ2-5, the V gene TRBV5-1; D may be TRBD1 (5 bases). This CDR3 region has 16 residues. Looked up from germline, CDR1 is SGHRS and CDR2 is YFSETQ. V lost 4 bases, J lost 1 base, and 17 bases lay in between. Written as DNA, the CDR3 is TGCGCCAGCAGCCCGACCCCAGGGTTGGGCCAAGAGACCCAGTACTTC. It yields the protein CASSPTPGLGQETQYF.

The chain has TRBV14 and TRBJ2-3, with 9 bases aligning to TRBD1. The CDR3 spans 17 residues. The V and J ends lost 0 bases and 6 bases, in that order; junction bases with no gene match: 10. From germline, CDR1 is SGHDN and CDR2 FVKESK. CDR3 bases: TGTGCCAGCAGCCAAGATCCGGACAGGGGAACAACGGATACGCAGTATTTT. Translating it yields CASSQDPDRGTTDTQYF.

The chain employs TRBV28 and TRBJ2-2, with 7 bases identical to TRBD2. The germline V gene encodes CDR1 MDHEN and CDR2 SYDVKM. The trim removed 11 bases at V and 0 bases at J, leaving 6 bases unmatched. The CDR3 has 14 residues. As DNA, the CDR3 is TGTGCCGGGGAAGCGGGGACGAACACCGGGGAGCTGTTTTTT. Its translation: CAGEAGTNTGELFF.

This clone was seen more than once but under ten times. This chain links TRBV11-2 with TRBJ1-5; the D is unclear. The CDR3 totals 12 residues. The germline V gene encodes CDR1 SGHAT and CDR2 FQNNGV. Trimming stripped 5 bases from V and 7 bases from J, with 9 bases between. The CDR3 is CASSEGGQPQHF. CDR3 DNA: TGTGCCAGCAGCGAGGGCGGGCAGCCCCAGCATTTT.

In its sample, this clone was seen once. The chain carries TRBV30 and TRBJ2-1; no clear D gene. Trimming pared 1 base from V and 9 bases from J, leaving 7 bases between. The V gene's germline CDR1 is GTSNPN and CDR2 SVGIG (reference sequence). The CDR3 loop spans 11 amino acids. CDR3 region: CAWSDPAEQFF. The CDR3 DNA sequence: TGTGCCTGGAGTGATCCCGCTGAGCAGTTCTTC.

DNA of the CDR3: TGTGCCAGCAGCCTGGAGGGACCCGGGGGCAATGAGCAGTTCTTC. As protein: CASSLEGPGGNEQFF. The gene calls are TRBV7-3 and TRBJ2-1; a weak D match, TRBD2 (6 bases). V lost 5 bases and J lost 6, with 17 bases in between. Germline V gene sequence: CDR1 SGHTA, CDR2 FQGTGA. This CDR3 has 15 residues.

J is TRBJ2-5 and V is TRBV5-4; 7 positions match TRBD2. The CDR3 loop spans 13 amino acids. J gave up 5 bases and V 4 bases, and 5 bases lay outside the gene matches. Germline V CDR1 and CDR2: SGHNT, YYREEE (reference sequence). The CDR3 DNA is TGTGCCAGCAGCCTAGGGGAGGGGGAGACCCAGTACTTC. Translated, it gives CASSLGEGETQYF.

The J gene is TRBJ2-1, the V gene TRBV27, with TRBD2 matching over 12 bases. Germline lookup yields CDR1 MNHEY and CDR2 SMNVEV (reference sequence). The CDR3 loop spans 18 amino acids. The junction had 17 bases not matched to a gene; V was cut back by 5 bases and J by 9 bases. This CDR3 reads CASSPNGWLAGGPGEQFF. The CDR3 DNA sequence: TGTGCCAGCAGTCCGAATGGGTGGCTAGCGGGAGGGCCGGGTGAGCAGTTCTTC.

V and J are TRBV7-3 and TRBJ2-1; 9 bases are shared with TRBD2. This CDR3 spans 15 amino acids. Looked up from germline, CDR1 is SGHTA and CDR2 is FQGTGA. With V trimmed by 5 bases and J by 8 bases, 10 bases remained unmatched. CDR3 loop: CASSPGLALLHEQFF. The CDR3 coding sequence is TGTGCCAGCAGCCCGGGACTAGCCCTTTTGCATGAGCAGTTCTTC.

The chain employs TRBV7-9 and TRBJ2-7; D may be TRBD1 or TRBD2 (5 bases each). Germline V gene sequence: CDR1 SEHNR, CDR2 FQNEAQ (reference sequence). Trimming cost V 8 bases and J 3 bases, with 26 bases left between them. The CDR3 runs to 17 residues. Here the CDR3 DNA reads TGTGCCAGCCTTCCCGCCGATTGGGACCATCGGGACTACGAGCAGTACTTC. Residues: CASLPADWDHRDYEQYF.

The chain joins TRBV15 to TRBJ1-4; maybe TRBD1 (6 bases). From germline, CDR1 is LNHNV and CDR2 YYDKDF (reference sequence). There are 15 residues in the CDR3. Trimming cost V 1 base and J 8 bases, with 14 bases left between them. CDR3 in amino acids: CATSRVSRGLEKLFF. The CDR3 region has the DNA TGTGCCACCAGCAGAGTTTCCAGGGGTTTGGAAAAACTGTTTTTT.

V gene TRBV9 combines with J gene TRBJ2-5, with TRBD2 identical over 12 bases. Germline CDR1 and CDR2: SGDLS and YYNGEE. The CDR3 consists of 16 residues. V lost 3 bases to trimming and J lost 5 bases; unmatched junction nucleotides: 8. CDR3 DNA sequence: TGTGCCAGCAGCGCCCAGACTAGCGGGAGATCGGAGACCCAGTACTTC. Protein: CASSAQTSGRSETQYF.

Written as DNA, the CDR3 is TGCGCCAGCAGCTTGCCCAGCGGGACGTCAGAGCAGTACTTC. Residues: CASSLPSGTSEQYF. The chain carries TRBV5-1 and TRBJ2-7; TRBD2 aligns across 7 bases. The CDR3 is 14 residues long. Trimming cost V 1 base and J 7 bases; bases outside gene matches: 8. The V gene's germline CDR1 is SGHRS and CDR2 YFSETQ.

This chain joins TRBV7-3 and TRBJ2-3; 7 positions agree with TRBD2. The CDR3 loop spans 15 amino acids. The germline V gene encodes CDR1 SGHTA and CDR2 FQGTGA. V dropped 2 bases and J dropped 4; count of bases not matched to a gene: 6. The CDR3 DNA is TGTGCCAGCAGCTTAGGGGGAGGGTCCGCAGATACGCAGTATTTT. It is translated as CASSLGGGSADTQYF.

J is TRBJ1-2 and V is TRBV20-1; D remains unclear. Germline-derived CDR1 and CDR2 are DFQATT and SNEGSKA (reference sequence). This CDR3 comprises 9 residues. The CDR3 reads CSSESGYTF. The CDR3 DNA reads as TGCAGCTCCGAGAGTGGCTACACCTTC.

This rearrangement joins TRBV15 to TRBJ2-7; 11 nucleotides match TRBD2. The CDR3 is made up of 21 amino acids. CDR1 LNHNV and CDR2 YYDKDF come from the germline V gene (reference sequence). V dropped 0 bases and J dropped 2; count of bases not matched to a gene: 18. The CDR3 loop is CATSRDEGEASGRTRPYEQYF. The CDR3 bases are TGTGCCACCAGCAGAGATGAGGGGGAGGCTAGCGGGAGGACGAGACCCTACGAGCAGTACTTC.

The chain employs TRBV11-1 and TRBJ2-7; TRBD1 aligns across 7 bases. The CDR3 has 17 amino acids. The germline CDR1 and CDR2 sequences are SGHAT and FQDESV (reference sequence). Trimming removed 1 base from V and 5 bases from J; junction bases left unmatched: 14. CDR3: CASSLEQGRRSANEQYF. CDR3 coding DNA: TGTGCCAGCAGCTTAGAACAGGGGCGAAGGAGTGCAAACGAGCAGTACTTC.

Points on this clone: Given a far larger clone just one base away, this is likely a sequencing read error. V and J are TRBV10-3 and TRBJ1-1; D call uncertain. This CDR3 comprises 15 residues. CDR1 is ENHRY and CDR2 is SYGVKD in the germline V gene. V was clipped by 2 bases and J by 10 bases, with 20 bases between them. CDR3 protein: CAISEIGGHPKGAFF. CDR3 bases: TGTGCCATCAGTGAGATAGGCGGGCACCCGAAAGGAGCTTTCTTT.

The rearrangement joins TRBV11-3 to TRBJ1-1, with D uncertain. Per germline, CDR1 SGHNT and CDR2 YENEEA. The CDR3 contains 12 residues. Deletions cut 4 bases from V and 1 base from J, with 4 bases between. As DNA, the CDR3 is TGTGCCAGCAGCTCAAGGAACACTGAAGCTTTCTTT. Protein product: CASSSRNTEAFF.

This chain joins TRBV7-9 and TRBJ2-1; D gene unclear. The CDR3 runs 16 residues. V was trimmed by 1 base and J by 4 bases, leaving 14 bases between them. Germline V CDR1 and CDR2: SEHNR, FQNEAQ (reference sequence). CDR3 sequence reads: CASSLGLGIQYNEQFF. CDR3 DNA: TGTGCCAGCAGCTTAGGATTGGGCATACAGTACAATGAGCAGTTCTTC.

V gene TRBV4-1 combines with J gene TRBJ2-2; 8 bases are shared with TRBD1. Per germline, CDR1 MGHRA and CDR2 YSYEKL. Trimming removed 0 bases from V and 7 bases from J; junction bases left unmatched: 4. This CDR3 is built from 15 residues. The CDR3: CASSQENRGIGELFF. CDR3 coding DNA: TGCGCCAGCAGCCAAGAGAACAGGGGGATCGGGGAGCTGTTTTTT.

About this clone itself: Other DNA sequences from this sample encode an identical CDR3 as well. The chain links TRBV27 to TRBJ2-7; the D gene is possibly TRBD2 (6 bases). Germline CDR1 and CDR2: MNHEY and SMNVEV (reference sequence). There are 13 residues in the CDR3. Trimming left V 4 bases short and J 2 bases short, with 9 bases between. DNA of the CDR3: TGTGCCAGCAGTTACGGGGGAACCTACGAGCAGTACTTC. Translation gives CASSYGGTYEQYF.

This clone was counted once. The chain has TRBV7-9 and TRBJ2-1, with D possibly being TRBD2 (7 bases). This CDR3 has 17 residues. Germline CDR1 and CDR2: SEHNR and FQNEAQ (reference sequence). With 4 bases removed from V and 5 bases from J, the gap between germline ends came to 21 bases. DNA for the CDR3: TGTGCCAGCAGCTCGATGGGGGCTGCGGGAGTAGACAATGAGCAGTTCTTC. This gives the protein CASSSMGAAGVDNEQFF.

This clone was detected once. V gene TRBV4-1 combines with J gene TRBJ2-1; TRBD2 might be the D (5 bases). With 4 bases removed from V and 5 bases from J, the gap between germline ends came to 15 bases. This CDR3 region has 15 residues. Germline V gives CDR1 MGHRA, CDR2 YSYEKL. CDR3 DNA sequence: TGCGCCAGCAGCCTCTATACCGGGATGGACAATGAGCAGTTCTTC. Its protein is CASSLYTGMDNEQFF.

The J gene is TRBJ2-2, the V gene TRBV27; D is ambiguous. In germline, CDR1 is MNHEY, CDR2 SMNVEV (reference sequence). The CDR3 extends over 15 amino acids. Trimming took off 4 bases at V and 4 bases at J, with 13 bases between the two ends. The CDR3 reads CASSSHPDGTGELFF. In DNA form, the CDR3 reads TGTGCCAGCAGTTCACATCCGGACGGCACCGGGGAGCTGTTTTTT.

The DNA for the CDR3 is TGTGCCAGCAGCCCCTCTCTTCACGAGCAGTACTTC. It specifies CASSPSLHEQYF. The rearrangement links TRBV6-5 to TRBJ2-7; no firm D call. Germline V CDR1 and CDR2: MNHEY, SVGAGI. V was clipped by 6 bases and J by 5 bases, with 11 bases between them. This CDR3 has 12 amino acids.